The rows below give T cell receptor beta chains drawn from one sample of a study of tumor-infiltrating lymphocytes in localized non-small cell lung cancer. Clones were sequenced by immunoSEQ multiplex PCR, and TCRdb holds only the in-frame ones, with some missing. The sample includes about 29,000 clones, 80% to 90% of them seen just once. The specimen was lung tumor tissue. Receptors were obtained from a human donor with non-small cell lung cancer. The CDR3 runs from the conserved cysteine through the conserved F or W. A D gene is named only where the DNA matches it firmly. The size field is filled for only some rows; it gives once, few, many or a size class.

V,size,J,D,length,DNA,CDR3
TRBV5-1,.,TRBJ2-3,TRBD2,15,TGCGCCAGCACCCCCACGGGGGGGGACACAGATACGCAGTATTTT,CASTPTGGDTDTQYF
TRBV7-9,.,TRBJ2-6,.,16,TGTGCCAGCAGCTTAGGGGCAGGCTCTGGGGCCAACGTCCTGACTTTC,CASSLGAGSGANVLTF
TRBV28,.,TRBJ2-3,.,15,TGTGCCAGCAGTTTCCGAGCTTCTAGCACAGATACGCAGTATTTT,CASSFRASSTDTQYF
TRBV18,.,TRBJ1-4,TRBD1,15,TGTGCCAGCTCACCTAGACAGGGCGATAATGAAAAACTGTTTTTT,CASSPRQGDNEKLFF
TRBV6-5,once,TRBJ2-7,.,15,TGTGCCAGCAGTTACGAGAGGACACCAACCTACGAGCAGTACTTC,CASSYERTPTYEQYF
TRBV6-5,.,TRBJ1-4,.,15,TGTGCCAGCAGTAAATCAGGGACGGCTAATGAAAAACTGTTTTTT,CASSKSGTANEKLFF
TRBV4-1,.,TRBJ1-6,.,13,TGCGCCAGTGGACTAATGGATAATTCACCCCTCCACTTT,CASGLMDNSPLHF
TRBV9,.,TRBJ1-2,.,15,TGTGCCAGCAGCGTAGACGGGGGGATAGGGGATGGCTACACCTTC,CASSVDGGIGDGYTF
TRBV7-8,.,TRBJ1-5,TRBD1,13,TGTGCCAGCAGCACACAACAGGGGCAGCCCCAGCATTTT,CASSTQQGQPQHF
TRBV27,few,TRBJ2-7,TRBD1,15,TGTGCCAGCAGTTTCCGCCGGGACAGGGTGGATGAGCAGTACTTC,CASSFRRDRVDEQYF
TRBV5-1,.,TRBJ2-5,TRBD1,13,TGCGCCAGCAGCCAGGGGGTTCAAGAGACCCAGTACTTC,CASSQGVQETQYF
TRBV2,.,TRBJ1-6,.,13,TGTGCCAGCGGGACGAACTATAATTCACCCCTCCACTTT,CASGTNYNSPLHF